Listed below are T cell receptor beta chains from one sample, sequenced in a study of Graves' ophthalmopathy and Graves' hyperthyroidism. TCRdb redid the calling of the multiplex PCR reads with MiXCR, one entry per CDR3 protein. The sample holds around 1,200,000 distinct CDR3 sequences, 36% seen once. The sample comprised peripheral blood or thyroid tissue (not recorded which). These receptors all stem from an adult man with Graves' hyperthyroidism. Each CDR3 is given with its conserved first and last residue. The D gene is left open where the match is weak. Clone size is stated in some rows and not others, as once, few, many or a class when expanded.

j_call	d_call	v_call	clone_size	cdr3_aa	cdr3_nt
TRBJ1-2	.	TRBV29-1	many	CSVEGGKGTGYGYTF	TGCAGCGTTGAAGGGGGGAAGGGAACGGGCTATGGCTACACCTTC
TRBJ1-6	.	TRBV5-8	few	CASSDGLSSYNSPLHF	TGTGCCAGCAGCGACGGATTAAGCTCCTATAATTCACCCCTCCACTTT
TRBJ1-2	.	TRBV7-9	few	CASSPPASYGYTF	TGTGCCAGCAGCCCCCCCGCTTCCTATGGCTACACCTTC
TRBJ2-5	.	TRBV12-3/TRBV12-4	few	CASRDGYSAGETQYF	TGTGCCAGCAGAGACGGCTACTCGGCAGGAGAGACCCAGTACTTC
TRBJ1-6	TRBD1	TRBV30	few	CAWSVLGQVISPLHF	TGTGCCTGGAGTGTACTGGGACAGGTTATTTCACCCCTCCACTTT
TRBJ2-7	TRBD1	TRBV19	many	CASSSETGEAYEQYF	TGTGCCAGTAGTTCCGAGACAGGGGAGGCGTACGAGCAGTACTTC
TRBJ1-4	.	TRBV20-1	many	CSARERGVEKLFF	TGCAGTGCTAGAGAGCGAGGAGTTGAAAAACTGTTTTTT
TRBJ1-5	.	TRBV12-3/TRBV12-4	many	CASTNGWSQPQHF	TGTGCCAGCACCAATGGGTGGTCTCAGCCCCAGCATTTT
TRBJ2-5	TRBD1	TRBV6-5	.	CASSYQGQGETQYF	TGTGCCAGCAGTTACCAGGGACAGGGGGAGACCCAGTACTTC
TRBJ2-5	TRBD2	TRBV7-2	.	CASSPGGRGIQETQCF	TGTGCCAGCAGCCCAGGAGGGCGGGGGATTCAAGAGACCCAGTGCTTC
TRBJ2-5	.	TRBV20-1	.	CSAIGEGQETQYF	TGCAGTGCTATTGGCGAAGGGCAAGAGACCCAGTACTTC
TRBJ1-2	TRBD1	TRBV7-9	many	CASSPWTGSYGYTF	TGTGCCAGCAGCCCCTGGACAGGGAGCTATGGCTACACCTTC
TRBJ2-2	.	TRBV4-1	many	CASSRASNTGELFF	TGCGCCAGCAGTCGGGCATCGAACACCGGGGAGCTGTTTTTT
TRBJ1-4	.	TRBV7-8	.	CASSSRNVPNEKLFF	TGTGCCAGCAGCAGTAGGAACGTACCGAATGAAAAACTGTTTTTT
TRBJ2-5	.	TRBV12-3/TRBV12-4	.	CASTYGHGRETQYF	TGTGCCAGCACCTACGGACATGGTCGCGAGACCCAGTACTTC
TRBJ2-1	.	TRBV24-1	few	CATSGRHEQFF	TGTGCCACCAGTGGGCGTCATGAGCAGTTCTTC
TRBJ1-1	.	TRBV7-9	many	CASSLVGSSMNTEAFF	TGTGCCAGCAGCTTAGTAGGGTCCTCCATGAACACTGAAGCTTTCTTT
TRBJ2-5	.	TRBV2	many	CASSLESRQETQYF	TGTGCCAGCAGTTTAGAAAGTCGCCAAGAGACCCAGTACTTC
TRBJ2-7	.	TRBV2	few	CASRGFPYEQYF	TGTGCCAGCCGAGGGTTTCCCTACGAGCAGTACTTC
TRBJ2-5	.	TRBV5-4	many	CASSLALGSRETQYF	TGTGCCAGCAGCTTGGCCTTGGGGAGTCGTGAGACCCAGTACTTC
TRBJ2-2	TRBD2	TRBV7-2	.	CASSLILAGVTGELFF	TGTGCCAGCAGCTTAATCCTAGCGGGAGTAACCGGGGAGCTGTTTTTT
TRBJ2-2	.	TRBV11-2	.	CASHRAGGGKGELFF	TGTGCCAGCCACAGAGCGGGTGGTGGCAAAGGGGAGCTGTTTTTT
TRBJ2-5	.	TRBV7-9	many	CASSQPKTGILQETQYF	TGTGCCAGCAGCCAACCTAAGACAGGAATCCTCCAAGAGACCCAGTACTTC
TRBJ1-4	TRBD1	TRBV4-3	many	CASSPGTGNEKLFF	TGTGCCAGCAGCCCCGGGACAGGGAATGAAAAACTGTTTTTT
TRBJ2-7	TRBD1	TRBV12-3/TRBV12-4	many	CASSPGQGSYEQYF	TGTGCCAGCAGCCCCGGACAGGGTTCCTACGAGCAGTACTTC
TRBJ1-3	TRBD1	TRBV25-1	.	CVSSPGTVSGNTIYF	TGTGTCAGCAGCCCGGGGACAGTCTCTGGAAACACCATATATTTT